This entry lists 19 T cell receptor beta chains sequenced from one sample in a study of vaccination effects on CD4 cells after COVID-19. What these receptors recognize is not known. When roughly eleven days of culture had elapsed, CD4+ T cells were isolated. TCRdb's copy holds only in-frame clones and misses some; the assay was immunoSEQ multiplex PCR. The table has tens of thousands of clones, about 72% seen once. This material consisted of CD4+ T cells from PBMCs cultured without peptide, taken before COVID-19 vaccination. These receptor sequences come from a human donor who had a prior SARS-CoV-2 infection.

The chain employs TRBV15 and TRBJ2-5; the match to TRBD1 covers 11 bases. The CDR3 spans 18 residues. J was trimmed by 1 base and V by 1 base; bases with no gene match: 8. CDR1 and CDR2 from the germline V gene are LNHNV and YYDKDF (reference sequence). CDR3 amino acids: CATSRAYTGTGGQETQYF. The CDR3 bases are TGTGCCACCAGCAGAGCATATACCGGGACAGGGGGCCAAGAGACCCAGTACTTC.

This clone occurred once. The chain joins TRBV18 to TRBJ1-4; tentative D call: TRBD1 (6 bases). The germline V and J ends were trimmed by 0 bases and 4 bases, with 9 bases remaining between them. Germline CDR1 and CDR2: KGHSH and LQKENI. CDR3 length equals 15 residues. The CDR3 nucleotides are TGTGCCAGCTCACCACCCGGGGGCCTTAATGAAAAACTGTTTTTT. It encodes CASSPPGGLNEKLFF.

V usage is TRBV3-1 (or the pseudogene TRBV3-2) and J usage is TRBJ1-3, with a weak D call TRBD1 (5 bases). CDR3 size: 16 residues. The ends were cut back, 6 bases at V and 0 bases at J, with 15 bases in the middle. Germline V gene sequence: CDR1 LGHDT, CDR2 YNNKEL (reference sequence). CDR3 DNA sequence: TGTGCCAGCAGTCACTTTCTCAGGGTCTCTGGAAACACCATATATTTT. It is translated as CASSHFLRVSGNTIYF.

A few counts support this clone. The chain's CDR3 is CASSRSTGGSSPLHF. CDR3 DNA: TGTGCCAGCAGCCGATCGACAGGGGGGAGTTCACCCCTCCACTTT. The chain combines TRBV3-1 (or the pseudogene TRBV3-2) with TRBJ1-6, with 9 bases lining up with TRBD1. V shed 4 bases and J 9 bases; nucleotides not matched to a gene: 7. This CDR3 has 15 amino acids. Germline CDR1 LGHDT, CDR2 YNNKEL (reference sequence).

The genes are TRBV6-5 and TRBJ2-5, with TRBD1 matching over 8 bases. With 6 bases clipped from V and 4 bases from J, the junction kept 10 bases outside the gene matches. Germline CDR1 is MNHEY and CDR2 is SVGAGI. The CDR3 has 15 amino acids. The CDR3 DNA follows: TGTGCCAGCAGGCCAGGACAGGGAGAATCAGAGACCCAGTACTTC. Translating gives CASRPGQGESETQYF.

The V and J genes are TRBV9 and TRBJ2-3; TRBD2 is a possible D gene (5 bases). This CDR3 is 13 amino acids long. Germline assignment: CDR1 SGDLS and CDR2 YYNGEE. The V and J ends lost 0 bases and 9 bases respectively, with 11 bases between them. This chain's CDR3 is CASSVVEGTTQYF. The CDR3 DNA is TGTGCCAGCAGCGTAGTCGAGGGAACGACGCAGTATTTT.

This clone appeared a few times. The chain carries TRBV18 and TRBJ1-1, with 7 positions matching TRBD1. The CDR3 totals 13 residues. CDR1 and CDR2 (germline): KGHSH, LQKENI. The V segment lost 8 bases and the J segment 0 bases; nucleotides outside the gene matches: 3. The CDR3 protein is CASLGQLNTEAFF. In DNA, the CDR3 is TGTGCCAGCCTGGGACAGTTGAACACTGAAGCTTTCTTT.

J is TRBJ2-7 and V is TRBV5-6, with D perhaps matching TRBD2 (6 bases). The V end lost 4 bases, the J end lost 2 bases, and 13 bases lay between the germline ends. Germline V gene data show CDR1 as SGHDT and CDR2 as YYEEEE. There are 14 residues in the CDR3. CDR3 nucleotide sequence: TGTGCCAGCAGCCCGGGACTGGCAACCTACGAGCAGTACTTC. Its translation is CASSPGLATYEQYF.

This clone has just a few counts. This rearrangement joins TRBV19 to TRBJ2-5; 7 nucleotides match TRBD2. This CDR3 is 13 amino acids long. With V trimmed by 7 bases and J by 4 bases, 6 bases remained unmatched. Germline V gene sequence: CDR1 LNHDA, CDR2 SQIVND (reference sequence). CDR3 sequence: CASTVSGGETQYF. CDR3 coding DNA: TGTGCCAGTACGGTATCGGGGGGAGAGACCCAGTACTTC.

CDR3 nucleotide sequence: TGTGCCAGCAGCTTAGGGGAGGGAAGGGGAACTGAAGCTTTCTTT. This encodes CASSLGEGRGTEAFF. The rearrangement joins TRBV7-2 to TRBJ1-1, with D maybe TRBD1 (5 bases). Trimming pared 1 base from V and 5 bases from J, leaving 14 bases between. CDR1 is SGHTA and CDR2 is FQGNSA in the germline V gene. CDR3 length: 15 residues. Full variable domain (missing parts from reference TRBV7-2 and TRBJ1-1): GAGVSQSPSNKVTEKGKDVELRCDPISGHTALYWYRQSLGQGLEFLIYFQGNSAPDKSGLPSDRFSAERTGGSVSTLTIQRTQQEDSAVYLCASSLGEGRGTEAFFGQGTRLTVV.

This chain links TRBV30 with TRBJ2-5, with a tentative D call TRBD2 (6 bases). The length of the CDR3 is 14 residues. Germline CDR1 GTSNPN, CDR2 SVGIG (reference sequence). The V end lost 4 bases, the J end lost 7 bases, and 19 bases lay between the germline ends. CDR3 bases: TGTGCCTGGAATTTACGGGGGACTTTTGGGACCCAGTACTTC. Protein product: CAWNLRGTFGTQYF.

This clone occurred a few times. The DNA of the CDR3 is TGTGCCAGCAGCTTCGGGGGACAGGGGGTTGAAGCTTTCTTT. Protein product: CASSFGGQGVEAFF. The chain links TRBV7-9 to TRBJ1-1, with 11 nucleotides matching TRBD1. J lost 7 bases, V lost 3 bases, and 4 bases had no gene match. CDR1 is SEHNR and CDR2 is FQNEAQ in the germline V gene (reference sequence). CDR3 length: 14 residues.

This chain's CDR3 is CASRPGTELAKNIQYF. In DNA form, the CDR3 reads TGTGCCAGCAGACCCGGGACGGAATTAGCCAAAAACATTCAGTACTTC. V and J are TRBV2 and TRBJ2-4; D may correspond to TRBD1 or TRBD2 (5 bases each). Trimming cost V 6 bases and J 0 bases, with 15 bases left between them. CDR1 is SNHLY, CDR2 FYNNEI, per germline. The CDR3 sequence is 16 residues long. Together with reference TRBV2 and TRBJ2-4, the CDR3 gives the full variable domain: EPEVTQTPSHQVTQMGQEVILRCVPISNHLYFYWYRQILGQKVEFLVSFYNNEISEKSEIFDDQFSVERPDGSNFTLKIRSTKLEDSAMYFCASRPGTELAKNIQYFGAGTRLSVL.

The rearrangement uses TRBV20-1 and TRBJ1-2, with TRBD1 identical over 9 bases. V trimming: 3 bases; J trimming: 5 bases; junction bases outside the gene matches: 1. Germline V lookup: CDR1 DFQATT, CDR2 SNEGSKA (reference sequence). The CDR3 length is 12 residues. This CDR3 reads CSASGTGYGYTF. The CDR3 DNA is TGCAGTGCTAGTGGGACAGGGTATGGCTACACCTTC.

The V call is TRBV29-1, the J call TRBJ2-2, with D tentatively TRBD2 (5 bases). Germline lookup yields CDR1 SQVTM and CDR2 ANQGSEA. This CDR3 has 14 amino acids. The V and J ends lost 6 bases and 4 bases respectively, with 15 bases between them. The CDR3 sequence is CSVGVGSGTGELFF. Here the CDR3 DNA reads TGCAGCGTCGGTGTAGGGAGCGGCACCGGGGAGCTGTTTTTT.

V and J are TRBV9 and TRBJ2-1, with 10 bases aligning to TRBD2. Germline loops: CDR1 SGDLS, CDR2 YYNGEE. J gave up 4 bases and V 3 bases, and 4 bases lay outside the gene matches. The CDR3 extends over 15 amino acids. This CDR3 is CASSALAGAYNEQFF. The DNA for the CDR3 is TGTGCCAGCAGCGCTCTAGCGGGAGCGTACAATGAGCAGTTCTTC.

V gene TRBV5-5 combines with J gene TRBJ2-3; D gene ambiguous. V lost 1 base to trimming and J lost 2 bases, with 11 bases between them. The germline gives CDR1 SGHKS, CDR2 YYEKEE (reference sequence). CDR3 length equals 15 residues. The CDR3 DNA reads TGTGCCAGCAGCTTGTCCCTCTGGGACACAGATACGCAGTATTTT. It is translated as CASSLSLWDTDTQYF.

The CDR3 nucleotides are TGTGCCACCAGTGGCGGCCTGACAGGGGCCGTCTACAATGAGCAGTTCTTC. It translates to CATSGGLTGAVYNEQFF. This sequence joins TRBV24-1 and TRBJ2-1, with 8 bases that match TRBD1. The CDR3 extends over 17 amino acids. Germline assignment: CDR1 KGHDR and CDR2 SFDVKD. The trim removed 5 bases at V and 3 bases at J, leaving 11 bases unmatched.

The chain links TRBV7-3 to TRBJ2-3, with 13 bases lining up with TRBD2. The CDR3 length is 18 residues. Germline loops: CDR1 SGHTA, CDR2 FQGTGA. Losses at the gene ends were 5 bases for V and 6 bases for J; bases not matched to a gene: 14. DNA of the CDR3: TGTGCCAGCAGCCGGACTAGCGGGGGCGGTGGGCACACGGATACGCAGTATTTT. It yields the protein CASSRTSGGGGHTDTQYF.